This T cell receptor beta chain was observed in a study of blood T cell repertoires in COVID-19. On the study more broadly: Collection of acute and convalescent COVID-19 samples took place in the United States, Italy and Spain. The cDNA or gDNA used as material had been derived from T cells, B-cell-depleted T cells, or PBMCs.

Methods used by the authors: Amplification from reference gene primers served as the basis for estimated nucleated cell counts. The repertoire was sequenced with immunoSEQ multiplex PCR; TCRdb's copy has only in-frame clones and lacks some. The DNA gave D and trimming, while V, J and clone size come from that table. Of about 410,000 clones in the sample, 80% to 90% were seen once. V lost 4 bases, J lost 6 bases, and 5 bases stayed unmatched. The length of the CDR3 is 13 residues. Germline V gene lookup returns CDR1 SGHRS and CDR2 YFSETQ. The V gene is TRBV5-1, the J gene TRBJ1-2, with 8 nucleotides matching TRBD1. The TCR sequence derives from a young woman with active or convalescent COVID-19. Sequencing used peripheral blood. Here the CDR3 DNA reads TGCGCCAGCAGCCCTAACAGGGGGGATGGCTACACCTTC. Protein sequence: CASSPNRGDGYTF.